This T cell receptor beta chain was identified during a study of CD8 T cells in ankylosing spondylitis. V was trimmed by 0 bases and J by 2 bases, leaving 6 bases between them. Germline assignment: CDR1 DFQATT and CDR2 SNEGSKA (reference sequence). CDR3 length: 13 residues. Study results and limitations: Earlier authors reported some of these motif variants in reactive arthritis synovial fluid and blood. Reported data indicate significant enrichment of disease-linked clones within matched ankylosing spondylitis synovial fluid. It appeared that ankylosing spondylitis blood was characterized by a TCR beta motif of fewer than ten highly homologous variants.

This clonotype was seen at least ten times. The target antigen is unknown. Libraries of TCR beta came from quantitative 5'-RACE with molecular barcodes. Each CDR3 protein is one row after TCRdb ran MiXCR on the 5' RACE reads. The table includes 110,000 to 150,000 distinct CDR3 sequences, approximately 9.2% detected once. The sequencing sample was made of synovial fluid, either unsorted or a sorted T cell fraction (not recorded which). This chain uses TRBV20-1 with TRBJ2-3; no clear D. The sequence was obtained from a male donor with ankylosing spondylitis. The CDR3 here is CSARDDNTDTQYF. CDR3 in DNA: TGCAGTGCTAGAGATGACAACACAGATACGCAGTATTTT.